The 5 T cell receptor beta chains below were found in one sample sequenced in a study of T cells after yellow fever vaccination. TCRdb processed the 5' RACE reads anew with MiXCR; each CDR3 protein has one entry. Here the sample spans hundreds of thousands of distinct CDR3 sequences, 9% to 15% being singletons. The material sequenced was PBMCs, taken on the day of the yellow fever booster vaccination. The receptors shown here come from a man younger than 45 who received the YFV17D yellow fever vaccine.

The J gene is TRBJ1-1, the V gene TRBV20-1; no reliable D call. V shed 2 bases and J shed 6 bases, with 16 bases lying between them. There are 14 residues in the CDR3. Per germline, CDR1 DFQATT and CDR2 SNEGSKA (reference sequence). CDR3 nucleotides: TGCAGTGCTAGACCGATGGGGATTGGCCCTGAAGCTTTCTTT. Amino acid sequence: CSARPMGIGPEAFF.

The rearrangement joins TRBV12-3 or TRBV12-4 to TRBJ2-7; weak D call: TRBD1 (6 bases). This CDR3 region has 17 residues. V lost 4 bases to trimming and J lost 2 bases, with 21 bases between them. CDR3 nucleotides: TGTGCCAGCAGTTCCAGCGAATGGGACACTGAAGCCTACGAGCAGTACTTC. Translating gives CASSSSEWDTEAYEQYF.

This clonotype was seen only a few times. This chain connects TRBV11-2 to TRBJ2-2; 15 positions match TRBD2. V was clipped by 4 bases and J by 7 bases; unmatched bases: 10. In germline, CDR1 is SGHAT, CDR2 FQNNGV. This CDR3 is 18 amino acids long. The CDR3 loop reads CASSSGLAGGLRFGELFF. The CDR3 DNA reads TGTGCCAGCAGCTCCGGACTAGCGGGAGGGCTCCGTTTCGGGGAGCTGTTTTTT.

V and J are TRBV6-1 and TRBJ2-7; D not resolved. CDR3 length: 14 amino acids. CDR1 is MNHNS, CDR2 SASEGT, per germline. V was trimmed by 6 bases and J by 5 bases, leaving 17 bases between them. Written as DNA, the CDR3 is TGTGCCAGCAGAGACACCGCTAATACAGACGAGCAGTACTTC. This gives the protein CASRDTANTDEQYF.

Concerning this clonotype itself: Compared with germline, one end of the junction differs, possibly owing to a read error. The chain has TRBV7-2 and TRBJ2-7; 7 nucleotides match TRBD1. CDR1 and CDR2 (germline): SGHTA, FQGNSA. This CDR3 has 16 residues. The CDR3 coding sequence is TGTTCCAGCAGCTTAGTAGGTCAGGGGGATTCCTACGAGCAGTACTTC. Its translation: CSSSLVGQGDSYEQYF.